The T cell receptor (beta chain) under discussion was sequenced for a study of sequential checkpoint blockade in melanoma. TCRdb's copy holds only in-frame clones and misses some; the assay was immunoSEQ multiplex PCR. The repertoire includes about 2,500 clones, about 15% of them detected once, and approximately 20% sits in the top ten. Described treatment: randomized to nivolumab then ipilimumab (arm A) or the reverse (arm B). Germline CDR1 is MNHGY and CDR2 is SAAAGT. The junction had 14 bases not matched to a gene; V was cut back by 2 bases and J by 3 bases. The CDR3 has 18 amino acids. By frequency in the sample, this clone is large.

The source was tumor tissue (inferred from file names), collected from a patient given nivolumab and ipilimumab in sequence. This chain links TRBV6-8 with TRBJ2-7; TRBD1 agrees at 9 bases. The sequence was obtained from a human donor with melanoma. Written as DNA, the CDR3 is TGTGCCAGCAGTTACGGATGGGGACAGGGTTTGAAAAACTACGAGCAGTACTTC. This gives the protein CASSYGWGQGLKNYEQYF.